The 10 T cell receptor beta chains reported below all come from one sample, sequenced in a study of blood T cell repertoires in COVID-19. TCRdb keeps only in-frame clones here, not all; method: immunoSEQ multiplex PCR. The table includes approximately 200,000 clones, about 81% detected once. Sequenced material: peripheral blood. The receptors derive from an elderly woman with COVID-19, enrolled during active disease.

The CDR3 is CAISESTGGWTVYNSPLHF. The DNA for the CDR3 is TGTGCCATCAGTGAGTCGACTGGGGGCTGGACAGTGTATAATTCACCCCTCCACTTT. The chain couples TRBV10-3 to TRBJ1-6, with D possibly matching TRBD1 (6 bases). Trimming shortened V by 0 bases and J by 4 bases, and 19 bases separated the two germline ends. The CDR3 loop spans 19 amino acids. Germline lookup yields CDR1 ENHRY and CDR2 SYGVKD.

This clone has more than one count but fewer than ten. The J gene is TRBJ2-1, the V gene TRBV5-5, with 11 bases matching TRBD2. This CDR3 comprises 16 residues. Germline CDR1 SGHKS, CDR2 YYEKEE (reference sequence). J gave up 4 bases and V 3 bases, and 6 bases lay outside the gene matches. CDR3 sequence reads: CASSSGTSGLYNEQFF. The CDR3 DNA follows: TGTGCCAGCAGCTCAGGGACTAGCGGATTATACAATGAGCAGTTCTTC.

The CDR3 DNA reads as TGTGCCAGCAGCTTGGGCGGGCTCTCACCCCTCCACTTT. Translation gives CASSLGGLSPLHF. This rearrangement joins TRBV5-5 to TRBJ1-6; D unresolved. The CDR3 runs to 13 residues. Trimming cost V 0 bases and J 10 bases, with 8 bases left between them. Germline V gives CDR1 SGHKS, CDR2 YYEKEE (reference sequence).

V and J are TRBV28 and TRBJ2-4; the D is unclear. Per the germline V gene, CDR1 is MDHEN and CDR2 is SYDVKM. The V end lost 3 bases, the J end lost 0 bases, and 27 bases lay between the germline ends. The CDR3 has 21 residues. This CDR3 reads CASSLRSWLASPGLAKNIQYF. CDR3 nucleotides: TGTGCCAGCAGTTTGAGGAGTTGGTTGGCTTCCCCCGGCCTAGCCAAAAACATTCAGTACTTC.

This chain joins TRBV5-4 and TRBJ2-3; TRBD2 matches 9 bases. The CDR3 spans 16 residues. Germline V gives CDR1 SGHNT, CDR2 YYREEE (reference sequence). V lost 0 bases and J lost 6; bases outside the gene matches: 8. The CDR3 loop is CASSLELAGESDTQYF. The CDR3 nucleotides are TGTGCCAGCAGCTTGGAGTTAGCGGGAGAATCGGATACGCAGTATTTT.

This clone was observed once. This rearrangement joins TRBV24-1 to TRBJ1-2, with 7 nucleotides matching TRBD1. From germline, CDR1 is KGHDR and CDR2 SFDVKD. The CDR3 totals 13 residues. V lost 4 bases, J lost 8 bases, and 6 bases stayed unmatched. Here the CDR3 DNA reads TGTGCCACCAGTGAGGCGACAGGGAGGGGCTACACCTTC. Translation gives CATSEATGRGYTF.

V gene TRBV2 combines with J gene TRBJ2-7; 8 positions match TRBD1. Germline CDR1 SNHLY, CDR2 FYNNEI. The J segment lost 2 bases and the V segment lost 6 bases, leaving 9 bases of the junction unmatched. This CDR3 is 15 amino acids long. The CDR3 reads CASRGTGTGTYEQYF. The CDR3 nucleotides read TGTGCCAGCAGAGGTACCGGGACAGGAACCTACGAGCAGTACTTC.

The rearrangement joins TRBV7-2 to TRBJ1-2; the match to TRBD1 covers 7 bases. The CDR3 is made up of 16 amino acids. V shed 1 base, J shed 2 bases, and the junction held 7 bases outside the gene matches. Germline loops: CDR1 SGHTA, CDR2 FQGNSA. DNA for the CDR3: TGTGCCAGCAGCTTAGTTTTGGGACAGCCAAACTATGGCTACACCTTC. It translates to CASSLVLGQPNYGYTF.

This rearrangement joins TRBV5-1 to TRBJ2-5; 8 bases fit TRBD2. The V and J ends lost 2 bases and 4 bases, in that order; junction bases with no gene match: 10. The CDR3 is 16 amino acids. Per germline, CDR1 SGHRS and CDR2 YFSETQ. CDR3 residues: CASSFRIAGGPETQYF. DNA of the CDR3: TGCGCCAGCAGCTTCCGGATCGCGGGAGGTCCAGAGACCCAGTACTTC. Using reference TRBV5-1 and TRBJ2-5 for the parts outside the CDR3, the full variable domain is KAGVTQTPRYLIKTRGQQVTLSCSPISGHRSVSWYQQTPGQGLQFLFEYFSETQRNKGNFPGRFSGRQFSNSRSEMNVSTLELGDSALYLCASSFRIAGGPETQYFGPGTRLLVL.

The V gene is TRBV2, the J gene TRBJ2-7; a possible D gene is TRBD2 (6 bases). Germline CDR1 SNHLY, CDR2 FYNNEI. The V end lost 5 bases, the J end lost 7 bases, and 18 bases lay between the germline ends. There are 14 residues in the CDR3. As DNA, the CDR3 is TGTGCCAGCAGTTACGCTAGCGCCCCTCGGGAGCAGTACTTC. This codes for CASSYASAPREQYF.